The 14 T cell receptor beta chains in this list originate from one sample, sequenced in a study of identical twins. TCRdb called the 5' RACE reads again in MiXCR, with one record for every CDR3 protein. The sample lists a few hundred thousand distinct CDR3 sequences, 20% to 25% occurring once. The data also belong to a second study, concerning T cells expressing NK-cell markers.

The source material was CD4+ T cells sorted from blood. All receptors come from a woman aged 18-30 years in good health.

The sample holds many counts of this clonotype. V and J are TRBV20-1 and TRBJ1-1; D is undetermined. CDR1 DFQATT and CDR2 SNEGSKA come from the germline V gene (reference sequence). The CDR3 is made up of 12 amino acids. The V gene lost 3 bases and the J gene lost 4 bases, with 9 bases spanning the gap. In nucleotides, the CDR3 is TGCAGTGCTAGGGAGGGTGGCACTGAAGCTTTCTTT. This translates into CSAREGGTEAFF.

CDR3 sequence reads: CSASSGANTGELFF. The CDR3 region has the DNA TGCAGTGCTAGTAGTGGGGCGAACACCGGGGAGCTGTTTTTT. The chain carries TRBV20-1 and TRBJ2-2, with D uncertain. Germline V lookup: CDR1 DFQATT, CDR2 SNEGSKA (reference sequence). The CDR3 runs to 14 residues. V shed 3 bases and J shed 0 bases, with 8 bases lying between them.

This chain links TRBV20-1 with TRBJ2-7, with D tentatively TRBD2 (6 bases). Per germline, CDR1 DFQATT and CDR2 SNEGSKA (reference sequence). The CDR3 consists of 14 residues. V was cut by 0 bases and J by 2 bases, with 11 bases left in between. The CDR3 sequence: CSARDGGFAYEQYF. CDR3 DNA sequence: TGCAGTGCTAGAGATGGGGGGTTTGCCTACGAGCAGTACTTC.

The rearrangement joins TRBV15 to TRBJ2-1; no firm D call. Between the trimmed V and J ends, which lost 2 bases and 2 bases, there was a span of 10 bases. The CDR3 length is 15 residues. Looked up from germline, CDR1 is LNHNV and CDR2 is YYDKDF (reference sequence). The CDR3 is CATSRSTGTYNEQFF. The CDR3 nucleotides read TGTGCCACCAGCAGAAGTACCGGTACCTACAATGAGCAGTTCTTC.

This clonotype appeared many times. V is TRBV7-2 and J is TRBJ2-3; no firm D call. The CDR3 extends over 13 amino acids. The germline V gene encodes CDR1 SGHTA and CDR2 FQGNSA. V gave up 2 bases and J gave up 3 bases, with 6 bases separating them. DNA for the CDR3: TGTGCCAGCAGCTTACTAGGGACAGATACGCAGTATTTT. This translates into CASSLLGTDTQYF.

This clonotype has just a few counts. The CDR3: CSAKAGTVAADTQYF. The CDR3 nucleotides are TGCAGTGCGAAAGCCGGGACGGTAGCTGCAGATACGCAGTATTTT. The chain is built from TRBV20-1 and TRBJ2-3, with D possibly being TRBD1 or TRBD2 (5 bases each). CDR1 is DFQATT, CDR2 SNEGSKA, per germline (reference sequence). V was trimmed by 6 bases and J by 4 bases, leaving 20 bases between them. The CDR3 is 15 residues long.

This clonotype was counted only a few times. The chain links TRBV5-6 to TRBJ2-1; TRBD1 agrees at 7 bases. Germline V lookup: CDR1 SGHDT, CDR2 YYEEEE. J lost 9 bases, V lost 4 bases, and 7 bases had no gene match. This CDR3 contains 13 residues. This CDR3 is CASSKGAFGEQFF. In DNA, the CDR3 is TGTGCCAGCAGCAAGGGGGCCTTTGGTGAGCAGTTCTTC.

The gene calls are TRBV29-1 and TRBJ2-5, with 11 bases identical to TRBD2. V lost 7 bases and J lost 0; bases outside the gene matches: 7. In germline, CDR1 is SQVTM, CDR2 ANQGSEA. This CDR3 contains 15 residues. The chain's CDR3 is CSARLAGYYQETQYF. CDR3 nucleotides: TGCAGCGCCCGACTAGCGGGATACTACCAAGAGACCCAGTACTTC.

This rearrangement joins TRBV7-2 to TRBJ2-7; D is uncertain. Germline CDR1 and CDR2: SGHTA and FQGNSA. This CDR3 has 15 amino acids. Trimming took 1 base from V and 2 from J, leaving 12 bases between them. The CDR3 DNA reads as TGTGCCAGCAGCTTAGTGGCCGATCAGGCCTACGAGCAGTACTTC. Its protein product is CASSLVADQAYEQYF.

This rearrangement joins TRBV9 to TRBJ2-1; 11 bases are a match to TRBD2. The J segment lost 2 bases and the V segment lost 3 bases, leaving 4 bases of the junction unmatched. The CDR3 extends over 16 amino acids. The germline V gene encodes CDR1 SGDLS and CDR2 YYNGEE. The CDR3, as DNA: TGTGCCAGCAGCGCGGGACTAGCGGCCGCCTACAATGAGCAGTTCTTC. Protein product: CASSAGLAAAYNEQFF.

V usage is TRBV2 and J usage is TRBJ2-1, with 10 bases matching TRBD2. The V segment lost 6 bases and the J segment 6 bases; nucleotides outside the gene matches: 8. Germline-derived CDR1 and CDR2 are SNHLY and FYNNEI. The CDR3 consists of 15 residues. This chain's CDR3 is CASRGSSGRSNEQFF. CDR3 DNA: TGTGCCAGCAGGGGGAGTAGCGGGAGGTCCAATGAGCAGTTCTTC.

The chain is built from TRBV6-5 and TRBJ2-7; either TRBD1 or TRBD2 may fit D (7 bases each). The ends were cut back, 4 bases at V and 9 bases at J, with 19 bases in the middle. This CDR3 contains 14 residues. Germline CDR1 and CDR2: MNHEY and SVGAGI. This CDR3 reads CASSSPTGWEGQYF. The CDR3 DNA is TGTGCCAGCAGTTCCCCGACAGGGTGGGAGGGGCAGTACTTC.

This clonotype was seen at least ten times. This chain joins TRBV3-1 and TRBJ2-2; D gene ambiguous. CDR1 is LGHDT and CDR2 is YNNKEL in the germline V gene (reference sequence). V lost 3 bases, J lost 7 bases, and 6 bases lay in between. The CDR3 is 12 residues long. CDR3 nucleotide sequence: TGTGCCAGCAGCCATTTGGGCGGGGAGCTGTTTTTT. As protein: CASSHLGGELFF. The variable domain in full, completed from reference TRBV3-1 and TRBJ2-2, reads DTAVSQTPKYLVTQMGNDKSIKCEQNLGHDTMYWYKQDSKKFLKIMFSYNNKELIINETVPNRFSPKSPDKAHLNLHINSLELGDSAVYFCASSHLGGELFFGEGSRLTVL.

This clonotype was detected ten times or more. This CDR3 reads CASSFWKTSTDTQYF. The CDR3 nucleotides read TGTGCCAGCAGCTTCTGGAAAACTAGCACAGATACGCAGTATTTT. This rearrangement joins TRBV5-5 to TRBJ2-3; D unclear. This CDR3 is built from 15 residues. Germline V lookup: CDR1 SGHKS, CDR2 YYEKEE (reference sequence). The V and J ends lost 2 bases and 0 bases respectively, with 10 bases between them.